Below, 14 T cell receptor beta chains from the same sample are listed, as sequenced in a study of CD4 T cells in relation to SARS-CoV-2 and coronaviruses. TCRdb's copy holds only in-frame clones and misses some; the assay was immunoSEQ multiplex PCR. The profile shows about 37,000 clones, 80% to 90% of them singletons. Specimen: memory CD4+ T cells from PBMCs. Receptors originate from an adult with COVID-19.

This clone was recorded once. The CDR3 loop reads CAWSVGIYGYTF. The CDR3 nucleotides read TGTGCCTGGAGTGTCGGGATCTATGGCTACACCTTC. J is TRBJ1-2 and V is TRBV30; no clear D gene. Trimming removed 0 bases from V and 4 bases from J, with 6 bases in between. Per the germline V gene, CDR1 is GTSNPN and CDR2 is SVGIG (reference sequence). This CDR3 comprises 12 residues.

This rearrangement joins TRBV2 to TRBJ2-1, with D unclear. Germline V gene data show CDR1 as SNHLY and CDR2 as FYNNEI. V gave up 4 bases and J gave up 1 base, with 11 bases separating them. The CDR3 loop spans 15 amino acids. In DNA, the CDR3 is TGTGCCAGCAGTGCACGCGCGGATTCCTACAATGAGCAGTTCTTC. Amino acids: CASSARADSYNEQFF.

The rearrangement joins TRBV5-1 to TRBJ2-2, with 7 bases lining up with TRBD2. The V gene end was trimmed by 4 bases and the J gene end by 1 base; junction bases not matched to a gene: 10. The CDR3 extends over 17 amino acids. Germline values: CDR1 SGHRS, CDR2 YFSETQ. DNA for the CDR3: TGCGCCAGCAGCCTGGGATTGGCTAGCGGGAACACCGGGGAGCTGTTTTTT. Translating gives CASSLGLASGNTGELFF.

The V gene is TRBV5-4, the J gene TRBJ1-6, with TRBD1 matching 8 bases. This CDR3 spans 15 amino acids. In germline, CDR1 is SGHNT, CDR2 YYREEE (reference sequence). Losses at the gene ends were 4 bases for V and 7 bases for J; bases not matched to a gene: 7. For the CDR3, the DNA is TGTGCCAGCAGCCTAGGGACAGGCCAAAATTCACCCCTCCACTTT. Protein sequence: CASSLGTGQNSPLHF.

This chain links TRBV15 with TRBJ2-1; the match to TRBD2 covers 8 bases. This CDR3 has 16 amino acids. In germline, CDR1 is LNHNV, CDR2 YYDKDF (reference sequence). Trimming removed 0 bases from V and 6 bases from J; junction bases left unmatched: 7. The CDR3 DNA reads as TGTGCCACCAGCAGAGATCCCAGCGGGAGCATCAATGAGCAGTTCTTC. As protein: CATSRDPSGSINEQFF.

The rearrangement links TRBV5-4 to TRBJ1-2; D perhaps matches TRBD1 (5 bases). V lost 6 bases and J lost 6, with 18 bases in between. This CDR3 contains 14 residues. The germline V gene encodes CDR1 SGHNT and CDR2 YYREEE (reference sequence). The CDR3 is CASNRPNGGDGYTF. The CDR3 DNA sequence: TGTGCCAGCAACCGACCTAATGGGGGAGATGGCTACACCTTC.

The chain is built from TRBV6-4 and TRBJ2-2; TRBD1 is a possible D gene (6 bases). V was clipped by 6 bases and J by 3 bases, with 11 bases between them. There are 14 residues in the CDR3. Germline V gene data show CDR1 as MRHNA and CDR2 as SNTAGT. The CDR3 protein is CASRKQGYTGELFF. CDR3 nucleotide sequence: TGTGCCAGCAGAAAACAGGGTTACACCGGGGAGCTGTTTTTT.

The chain is built from TRBV18 and TRBJ1-3; 12 positions match TRBD1. Germline-derived CDR1 and CDR2 are KGHSH and LQKENI. The V segment lost 3 bases and the J segment 4 bases; nucleotides outside the gene matches: 16. This CDR3 spans 20 amino acids. The CDR3 region is CASSPLPVGTGGAKGNTIYF. CDR3 nucleotides: TGTGCCAGCTCACCGCTCCCAGTCGGGACAGGGGGCGCGAAAGGAAACACCATATATTTT.

The rearrangement links TRBV14 to TRBJ1-1; unclear D gene. The V end lost 4 bases, the J end lost 0 bases, and 9 bases lay between the germline ends. Germline loops: CDR1 SGHDN, CDR2 FVKESK. This CDR3 has 14 amino acids. As DNA, the CDR3 is TGTGCCAGCAGCCGGAGTAACATGAACACTGAAGCTTTCTTT. This sequence encodes CASSRSNMNTEAFF.

The V call is TRBV3-1 (or the pseudogene TRBV3-2), the J call TRBJ2-7; TRBD2 aligns across 12 bases. V was clipped by 0 bases and J by 4 bases; unmatched bases: 19. Per germline, CDR1 LGHDT and CDR2 YNNKEL (reference sequence). This CDR3 has 21 amino acids. DNA for the CDR3: TGTGCCAGCAGCCAAGAGTTTGCATCTCGGACTAGCGGGAACCGATTATACGAGCAGTACTTC. Its translation is CASSQEFASRTSGNRLYEQYF.

This sequence joins TRBV4-2 and TRBJ2-5, with TRBD2 matching over 13 bases. Losses at the gene ends were 2 bases for V and 14 bases for J; bases not matched to a gene: 14. This CDR3 has 16 residues. Germline V gene lookup returns CDR1 LGHNA and CDR2 YNFKEQ. DNA for the CDR3: TGTGCCAGCAGCCAAACTAGCGGGAGGGCCCCGGGAGCCGAATACTTC. Protein product: CASSQTSGRAPGAEYF.

The chain carries TRBV15 and TRBJ2-7, with D tentatively TRBD2 (5 bases). Germline lookup yields CDR1 LNHNV and CDR2 YYDKDF (reference sequence). This CDR3 region has 14 residues. Trimming pared 5 bases from V and 3 bases from J, leaving 14 bases between. The CDR3 protein is CATSRPGSFYEQYF. The CDR3 DNA sequence: TGTGCCACCAGCCGACCGGGATCCTTCTACGAGCAGTACTTC.

A few counts support this clone. V and J are TRBV12-2 and TRBJ2-3; the D segment call TRBD2 is taken from the table without a DNA check. TRBV12-2 is annotated as a pseudogene. The CDR3 has 16 amino acids. The CDR3, as DNA: TGTGCAAGTCGCTTCGGGCTAGCGGGAGTTCGGGATACGCAGTATTTT. Its protein product is CASRFGLAGVRDTQYF.

CDR3 DNA: TGTGCCAGCAACTATGGGACTGGCAATCAGCCCCAGCATTTT. Its protein is CASNYGTGNQPQHF. The V call is TRBV5-6, the J call TRBJ1-5, with a weak D call TRBD1 (5 bases). V lost 6 bases and J 2 bases, leaving 12 bases between the germline ends. Germline V CDR1 and CDR2: SGHDT, YYEEEE. The CDR3 is made up of 14 amino acids.